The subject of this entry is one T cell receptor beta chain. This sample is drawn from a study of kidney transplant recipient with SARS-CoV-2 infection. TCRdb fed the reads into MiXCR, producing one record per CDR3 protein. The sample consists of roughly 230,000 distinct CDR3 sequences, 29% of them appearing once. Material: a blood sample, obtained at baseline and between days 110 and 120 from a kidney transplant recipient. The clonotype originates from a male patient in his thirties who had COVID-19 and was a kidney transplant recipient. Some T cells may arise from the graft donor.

The CDR3 DNA sequence: TGTGCCAGCAGCAAGGATTCTCCCATTTCAGGCTTGACCGGGGAGCTGTTTTTT. It is translated as CASSKDSPISGLTGELFF. The chain carries TRBV3-1 and TRBJ2-2; no definite D call. Germline CDR1 reads LGHDT; CDR2 reads YNNKEL (reference sequence). The V and J ends lost 5 bases and 5 bases respectively, with 24 bases between them. This CDR3 region has 18 residues.